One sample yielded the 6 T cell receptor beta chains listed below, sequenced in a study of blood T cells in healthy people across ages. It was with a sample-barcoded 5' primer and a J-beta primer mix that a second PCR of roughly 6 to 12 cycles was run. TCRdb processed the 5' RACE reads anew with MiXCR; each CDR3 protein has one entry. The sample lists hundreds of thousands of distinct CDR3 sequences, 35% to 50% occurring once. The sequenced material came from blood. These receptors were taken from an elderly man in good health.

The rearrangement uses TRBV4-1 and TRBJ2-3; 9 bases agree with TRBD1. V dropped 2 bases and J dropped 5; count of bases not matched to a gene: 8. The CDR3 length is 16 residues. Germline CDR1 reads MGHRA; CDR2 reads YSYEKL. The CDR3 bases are TGCGCCAGCAGCCAATTGGACAGGGGTAATGGAGATACGCAGTATTTT. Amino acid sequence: CASSQLDRGNGDTQYF.

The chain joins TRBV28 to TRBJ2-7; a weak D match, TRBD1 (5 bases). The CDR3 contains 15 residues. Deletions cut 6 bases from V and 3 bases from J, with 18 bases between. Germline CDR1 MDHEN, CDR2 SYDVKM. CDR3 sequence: CASRPKGQGVYEQYF. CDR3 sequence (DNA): TGTGCCAGCAGGCCCAAAGGGCAAGGGGTCTACGAGCAGTACTTC.

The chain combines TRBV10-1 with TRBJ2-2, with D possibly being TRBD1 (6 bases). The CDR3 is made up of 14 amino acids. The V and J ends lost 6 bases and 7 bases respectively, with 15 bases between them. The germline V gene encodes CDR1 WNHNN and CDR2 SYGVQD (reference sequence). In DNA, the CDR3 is TGCGCCAGCAGGAACAACAGGGAATTCGGGGAGCTGTTTTTT. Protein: CASRNNREFGELFF.

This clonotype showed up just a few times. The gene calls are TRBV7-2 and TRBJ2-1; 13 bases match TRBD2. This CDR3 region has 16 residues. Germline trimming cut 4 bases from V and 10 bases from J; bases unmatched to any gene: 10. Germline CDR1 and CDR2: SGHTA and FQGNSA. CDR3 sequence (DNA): TGTGCCAGCAGCTCCCAAGGGACTAGCGGGAATCCCGAGCAGTTCTTC. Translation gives CASSSQGTSGNPEQFF.

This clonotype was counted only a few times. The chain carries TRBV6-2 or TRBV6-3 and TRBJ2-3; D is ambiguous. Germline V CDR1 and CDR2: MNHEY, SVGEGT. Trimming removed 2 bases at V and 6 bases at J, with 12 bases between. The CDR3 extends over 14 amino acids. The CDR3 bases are TGTGCCAGCAGTTACGCTGGTAGTAAGGATACGCAGTATTTT. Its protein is CASSYAGSKDTQYF.

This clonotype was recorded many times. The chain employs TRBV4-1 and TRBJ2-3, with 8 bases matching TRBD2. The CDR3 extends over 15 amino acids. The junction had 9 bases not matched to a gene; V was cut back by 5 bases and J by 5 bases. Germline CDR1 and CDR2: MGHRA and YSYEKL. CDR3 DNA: TGCGCCAGCAGCTTCGGGGGGCTAGCGGGAGATACGCAGTATTTT. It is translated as CASSFGGLAGDTQYF.